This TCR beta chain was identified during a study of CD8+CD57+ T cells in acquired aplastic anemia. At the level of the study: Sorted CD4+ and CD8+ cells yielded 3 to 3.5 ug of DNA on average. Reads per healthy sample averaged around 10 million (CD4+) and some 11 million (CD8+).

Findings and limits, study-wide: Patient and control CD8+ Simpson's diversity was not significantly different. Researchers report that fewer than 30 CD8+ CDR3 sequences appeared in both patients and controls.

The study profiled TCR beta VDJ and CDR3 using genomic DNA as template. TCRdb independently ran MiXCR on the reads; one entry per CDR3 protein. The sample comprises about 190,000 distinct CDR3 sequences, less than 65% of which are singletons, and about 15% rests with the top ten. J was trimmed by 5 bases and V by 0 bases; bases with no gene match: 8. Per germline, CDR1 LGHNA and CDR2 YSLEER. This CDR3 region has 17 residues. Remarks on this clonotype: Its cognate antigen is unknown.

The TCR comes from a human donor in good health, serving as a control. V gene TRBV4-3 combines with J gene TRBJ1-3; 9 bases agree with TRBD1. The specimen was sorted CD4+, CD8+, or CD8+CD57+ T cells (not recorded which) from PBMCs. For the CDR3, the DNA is TGCGCCAGCAGCCAAGATTCCCCGGGACAGGGTAGAAACACCATATATTTT. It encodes CASSQDSPGQGRNTIYF.